This TCR beta chain was recovered during a study of tumor-infiltrating lymphocytes in primary liver carcinoma. Study summary: The neoplasms were of stage T1-T3 N0M0, with dimensions of roughly 4 to 11 cm across. Samples produced roughly 3.65 to 8 million productive TCRbeta reads, comparable across tissue types.

RNA isolated from unsorted whole blood supplied the blood RNA, with germline DNA also extracted. In its sample, this clonotype was seen many times. Using a constant-region primer together with ProtoScript II reverse transcriptase, TCR beta cDNA was made from 500 ng of total RNA. Three nested multiplex PCR rounds, a slightly modified ARM-PCR, produced the libraries for TCR beta. PCR rounds one and two used TRBV1-TRBV30 forward primers with a C-beta reverse primer for around 9 cycles each. MiXCR was run by TCRdb on the multiplex PCR reads, yielding one entry per CDR3 protein. Found here are 200,000 or so distinct CDR3 sequences, 65% of them singletons; the top ten hold under 7.5%. CDR3 length: 17 residues. Germline CDR1 MNHEY, CDR2 SVGAGI. After removal of 0 bases from V and 4 bases from J, the junction contained 10 bases not matched to a gene.

This TCR came from a woman aged 55-70 years with primary liver carcinoma and hepatitis B virus infection. The rearrangement links TRBV6-5 to TRBJ2-5; 8 nucleotides agree with TRBD2. The sequencing sample was made of peripheral blood. CDR3 DNA: TGTGCCAGCAGTTACTCGATACCAGCGGGAGCGGGAGAGACCCAGTACTTC. This gives the protein CASSYSIPAGAGETQYF.